The sequence of this T cell receptor beta chain was determined in a study of cytomegalovirus exposure and HLA in healthy donors. As for the study in general: From donors who were HLA-typed, an early data release held 75 million to 85 million unique TCRs.

Turning to this clone: What it recognizes is unknown.

CDR1 is MNHNS and CDR2 is SASEGT in the germline V gene. V was pared by 1 base and J by 2 bases, with 6 bases between. The CDR3 loop spans 13 amino acids. Points from the study as a whole: The HLA-A and HLA-B alleles of most subjects were reportedly predicted accurately from TCR beta sequences. Earlier analysis found most TCR beta V segments productive about 87% or about 30% of the time. In a later analysis, the majority of CMV-associated beta chains seemingly showed HLA restriction.

In the PCR, 60 Vbeta and 13 Jbeta primers were used. Assay: immunoSEQ multiplex PCR; the TCRdb copy retains only in-frame clones and omits some. The sample includes 150,000 to 200,000 clones, about 90% of them seen just once. The chain joins TRBV6-1 to TRBJ2-7; D not certain. The source is a boy between 2 and 10 years old in good health and CMV-seronegative. Source material: PBMCs. DNA for the CDR3: TGTGCCAGCAGTGAAGAACGGGCCTACGAGCAGTACTTC. This translates into CASSEERAYEQYF.